This note documents a single T cell receptor beta chain sequence. The source of the sample is a study of blood T cell repertoires in COVID-19. The assay was immunoSEQ multiplex PCR, and TCRdb's table has in-frame clones only and misses some. The data contain hundreds of thousands of clones, around 86% of them singletons. CDR1 and CDR2 (germline): SGHTA, FQGNSA. V lost 1 base and J lost 6, with 13 bases in between. CDR3 length: 16 residues. V usage is TRBV7-2 and J usage is TRBJ1-6; unclear D gene. The origin of this receptor is a woman aged 25 to 39 with active or convalescent COVID-19. The material sequenced was peripheral blood. The CDR3 reads CASSLGGTGFNSPLHF. Here the CDR3 DNA reads TGTGCCAGCAGCTTAGGTGGTACGGGTTTTAATTCACCCCTCCACTTT.